This TCR beta chain stems from a study of cytomegalovirus exposure and HLA in healthy donors. Study-level points and caveats: Specificity of three CMV-associated chains for CMV antigens was verified in vitro.

13 Jbeta primers and 60 Vbeta primers were used for the PCR. Data came from immunoSEQ multiplex PCR; TCRdb stores just in-frame clones and leaves some out. This table holds 65,000 to 85,000 clones, around two thirds found once. As concerns this clone: The antigen is unknown.

Unmatched junction bases numbered 8, after V lost 5 bases and J lost 8 bases. Per the germline V gene, CDR1 is LGHNA and CDR2 is YNFKEQ. The CDR3 runs 14 residues. The sample consisted of PBMCs. The TCR was taken from a man aged 60 to 69 in good health and CMV-seropositive. The rearrangement uses TRBV4-2 and TRBJ2-1; 8 nucleotides agree with TRBD1. The CDR3 nucleotides read TGTGCCAGCAGCGCCTACAGGGGGTGGGATGAGCAGTTCTTC. Translation: CASSAYRGWDEQFF.